The entry below describes one T cell receptor beta chain. Antigen unknown. With a much larger clone just one base away, this may be a read error. This sample was included in a study of molecular identifiers for immune sequencing clone quantification. Study results and caveats: Some 970,000 naive cells reportedly did not prevent detection of spiked Jurkat TCR RNA from one cell. Same-barcode identical TCR molecules could make highly expanded clones look smaller than they are.

In TCRdb, the PCR reads were re-called with MiXCR into one record per CDR3 protein. The table has about 640,000 distinct CDR3 sequences, nearly 20% seen once. Sequenced material: naive CD8+ T cells from blood, with Jurkat cell RNA spiked in. As to subset: FACS-sorted CD8+CD4-CCR7+CD45RA+ naive T cells. The receptor was isolated from a human donor in good health. Some libraries in this study had Jurkat cell RNA spiked in.

The CDR3 DNA reads as TGTGCCAGCAGCTTGGGTCAGGTTCAGCCCCAGCATTTT. It translates to CASSLGQVQPQHF. This chain uses TRBV6-2 or TRBV6-3 with TRBJ1-5; D not resolved. CDR3 length: 13 residues. Trimming took 6 bases from V and 6 from J, leaving 12 bases between them. Germline CDR1 MNHEY, CDR2 SVGEGT.